These 32 T cell receptor beta chains share one sample of origin, sequenced in a study of identical twins. TCRdb reprocessed the 5' RACE reads with MiXCR, giving one entry per CDR3 protein. The data contain roughly 750,000 distinct CDR3 sequences, 21% of them singletons. These data are also associated with another study on T cells expressing NK-cell markers.

Sequenced material: PBMCs. Every receptor here comes from a woman aged 18 to 35 in good health.

This chain uses TRBV7-2 with TRBJ2-1, with D perhaps matching TRBD2 (6 bases). The CDR3 length is 15 residues. Germline CDR1 is SGHTA and CDR2 is FQGNSA. V dropped 2 bases and J dropped 7 bases, with 15 bases sitting between them. Here the CDR3 reads CASSLSGTFRNEQFF. The CDR3 DNA is TGTGCCAGCAGCTTATCTGGGACTTTCCGGAATGAGCAGTTCTTC. Full variable domain (remainder filled in from reference TRBV7-2 and TRBJ2-1): GAGVSQSPSNKVTEKGKDVELRCDPISGHTALYWYRQSLGQGLEFLIYFQGNSAPDKSGLPSDRFSAERTGGSVSTLTIQRTQQEDSAVYLCASSLSGTFRNEQFFGPGTRLTVL.

This clonotype was seen a few times. The rearrangement joins TRBV30 to TRBJ2-7, with 7 bases identical to TRBD1. Per germline, CDR1 GTSNPN and CDR2 SVGIG (reference sequence). Trimming cost V 2 bases and J 5 bases; bases outside gene matches: 6. This CDR3 spans 13 amino acids. The DNA for the CDR3 is TGTGCCTGGAGTAAGGGGGCGCCCAACGAGCAGTACTTC. Translating it yields CAWSKGAPNEQYF.

Only a few counts were recorded for this clonotype. The chain uses TRBV20-1 and TRBJ2-5, with D perhaps TRBD2 (6 bases). The germline V and J ends were trimmed by 2 bases and 2 bases, with 21 bases remaining between them. Germline V gene lookup returns CDR1 DFQATT and CDR2 SNEGSKA (reference sequence). The CDR3 sequence is 17 residues long. CDR3 bases: TGCAGTGCTAGACCAAGGACCTCGGGAGCCCTACAAGAGACCCAGTACTTC. Amino acids: CSARPRTSGALQETQYF.

This clonotype came up many times. V is TRBV6-1 and J is TRBJ2-5; a weak D match, TRBD2 (5 bases). Trimming cost V 6 bases and J 1 base, with 12 bases left between them. CDR3 length equals 14 residues. Germline CDR1 is MNHNS and CDR2 is SASEGT. As DNA, the CDR3 is TGTGCCAGCAGAGGGTCCACTAGCCAAGAGACCCAGTACTTC. Encoded protein: CASRGSTSQETQYF.

This clonotype has ten or more counts. The rearrangement uses TRBV20-1 and TRBJ2-3, with D perhaps TRBD2 (6 bases). Trimming shortened V by 6 bases and J by 1 base, and 11 bases separated the two germline ends. The CDR3 is 13 residues long. CDR1 and CDR2 from the germline V gene are DFQATT and SNEGSKA (reference sequence). Here the CDR3 reads CSAMGLGTDTQYF. Written as DNA, the CDR3 is TGCAGTGCCATGGGACTGGGCACAGATACGCAGTATTTT.

This clonotype was detected ten times or more. This chain connects TRBV7-9 to TRBJ2-1, with a possible D match to TRBD2 (7 bases). CDR3 size: 15 residues. In germline, CDR1 is SEHNR, CDR2 FQNEAQ (reference sequence). V lost 7 bases and J lost 3, with 16 bases in between. For the CDR3, the DNA is TGTGCCAGCATCCCTGGCGGGGGCATCTACAATGAGCAGTTCTTC. Its translation is CASIPGGGIYNEQFF.

CDR3 amino acids: CASSHRTGIEANVLTF. The CDR3 nucleotides read TGCGCCAGCAGCCATCGGACGGGGATAGAGGCCAACGTCCTGACTTTC. V and J are TRBV4-3 and TRBJ2-6, with D possibly being TRBD2 (5 bases). Trimming stripped 3 bases from V and 6 bases from J, with 15 bases between. Germline CDR1 and CDR2: LGHNA and YSLEER. This CDR3 is built from 16 residues.

In this sample, this clonotype turned up a few times. This sequence joins TRBV5-1 and TRBJ2-7; no definite D call. CDR3 size: 14 residues. Trimming pared 0 bases from V and 2 bases from J, leaving 9 bases between. Per germline, CDR1 SGHRS and CDR2 YFSETQ. The CDR3 protein is CASSLAAGTYEQYF. DNA for the CDR3: TGCGCCAGCAGCTTGGCCGCTGGAACCTACGAGCAGTACTTC.

The rearrangement uses TRBV20-1 and TRBJ2-1; perhaps TRBD2 as D (6 bases). V lost 1 base to trimming and J lost 5 bases, with 21 bases between them. The CDR3 spans 17 residues. CDR1 is DFQATT and CDR2 is SNEGSKA in the germline V gene (reference sequence). CDR3 nucleotide sequence: TGCAGTGCTAGAGGGGTCAGAGCGGGCGAGGGGCACAATGAGCAGTTCTTC. It yields the protein CSARGVRAGEGHNEQFF.

The chain carries TRBV20-1 and TRBJ1-2, with 8 bases matching TRBD1. V dropped 3 bases and J dropped 8; count of bases not matched to a gene: 8. The length of the CDR3 is 13 residues. Looked up from germline, CDR1 is DFQATT and CDR2 is SNEGSKA (reference sequence). CDR3 DNA sequence: TGCAGTGCTAGCCGGACAGGGAATGACGGCTACACCTTC. It encodes CSASRTGNDGYTF.

Concerning this clonotype itself: This may be a read error: a much more frequent sequence differs by one nucleotide. This chain uses TRBV7-9 with TRBJ2-7, with TRBD1 matching 8 bases. The CDR3 is made up of 13 amino acids. The J segment lost 5 bases and the V segment lost 4 bases, leaving 4 bases of the junction unmatched. CDR1 and CDR2 (germline): SEHNR, FQNEAQ (reference sequence). The CDR3 nucleotides read TGTGCCAGCAGCTCGGACAGGGACCACGAGCAGTACTTC. Translating it yields CASSSDRDHEQYF.

This clonotype was recorded a few times. This chain joins TRBV6-1 and TRBJ2-1; 13 bases align to TRBD2. Germline V lookup: CDR1 MNHNS, CDR2 SASEGT. The CDR3 totals 14 residues. With V trimmed by 6 bases and J by 10 bases, 6 bases remained unmatched. CDR3 amino acids: CASRGTSGNGEQFF. In DNA, the CDR3 is TGTGCCAGCAGAGGGACTAGCGGGAATGGGGAGCAGTTCTTC.

This clonotype was observed a handful of times. The chain couples TRBV7-2 to TRBJ2-5; weak D call: TRBD2 (5 bases). V was shortened by 1 base and J by 5 bases, with 11 bases between the two germline ends. Looked up from germline, CDR1 is SGHTA and CDR2 is FQGNSA. This CDR3 is 14 amino acids long. The CDR3: CASSLVKEAETQYF. The CDR3 DNA sequence: TGTGCCAGCAGCTTAGTAAAGGAGGCGGAGACCCAGTACTTC.

V usage is TRBV20-1 and J usage is TRBJ1-6; maybe TRBD1 (5 bases). CDR1 and CDR2 from the germline V gene are DFQATT and SNEGSKA (reference sequence). The ends were cut back, 1 base at V and 9 bases at J, with 10 bases in the middle. The CDR3 spans 13 residues. For the CDR3, the DNA is TGCAGTGCTAGAGGGCAGGGCGGTTCACCCCTCCACTTT. Translating gives CSARGQGGSPLHF.

The V and J genes are TRBV20-1 and TRBJ1-4; a weak D match, TRBD1 (5 bases). The CDR3 runs to 13 residues. The germline V gene has CDR1 DFQATT and CDR2 SNEGSKA (reference sequence). Deletions cut 4 bases from V and 6 bases from J, with 12 bases between. CDR3 nucleotide sequence: TGCAGTGCTACCTCAGGGTATTATGAAAAACTGTTTTTT. Its protein is CSATSGYYEKLFF.

The chain joins TRBV29-1 to TRBJ2-5; D is unclear. Trimming cost V 4 bases and J 2 bases, with 5 bases left between them. Germline V gene data show CDR1 as SQVTM and CDR2 as ANQGSEA. The CDR3 runs 11 residues. CDR3 region: CSVAQQETQYF. In DNA, the CDR3 is TGCAGCGTTGCCCAACAAGAGACCCAGTACTTC.

The chain has TRBV15 and TRBJ2-7; D not resolved. Trimming stripped 3 bases from V and 9 bases from J, with 15 bases between. CDR3 size: 13 residues. Germline V gives CDR1 LNHNV, CDR2 YYDKDF (reference sequence). CDR3 protein: CATSSPAWGGQYF. For the CDR3, the DNA is TGTGCCACCAGCAGCCCAGCGTGGGGTGGGCAGTACTTC.

This clonotype was recorded at least ten times. This chain links TRBV15 with TRBJ2-5; no reliable D call. The CDR3 spans 13 residues. Germline CDR1 LNHNV, CDR2 YYDKDF (reference sequence). The V end lost 0 bases, the J end lost 2 bases, and 4 bases lay between the germline ends. The CDR3 protein is CATSRDLQETQYF. In DNA, the CDR3 is TGTGCCACCAGCAGAGACCTACAAGAGACCCAGTACTTC.

This clonotype was seen only a few times. The chain recombines TRBV30 with TRBJ2-7; D gene ambiguous. Germline CDR1 and CDR2: GTSNPN and SVGIG (reference sequence). Between the trimmed V and J ends, which lost 2 bases and 5 bases, there was a span of 13 bases. The CDR3 spans 13 residues. CDR3 coding DNA: TGTGCCTGGAGTCTACGAGGATGGCACGAGCAGTACTTC. It encodes CAWSLRGWHEQYF.

This clonotype was picked up a small number of times. The rearrangement joins TRBV7-9 to TRBJ2-1; TRBD2 matches 7 bases. CDR3 length: 13 residues. The junction had 3 bases not matched to a gene; V was cut back by 1 base and J by 9 bases. The germline V gene encodes CDR1 SEHNR and CDR2 FQNEAQ (reference sequence). CDR3 in amino acids: CASSLGRGSEQFF. The DNA for the CDR3 is TGTGCCAGCAGCTTAGGGCGGGGGAGTGAGCAGTTCTTC.

Notes on this clonotype: The junction differs from germline at one of its ends, possibly a read error. The rearrangement uses TRBV5-1 and TRBJ2-1, with no clear D. The V gene's germline CDR1 is SGHRS and CDR2 YFSETQ. The CDR3 consists of 14 residues. The CDR3 DNA reads as TGCGCCAGTAGCTTGGCCTTAGCCGGTCGTGAGCAGTTCTTC. Its protein is CASSLALAGREQFF.

This clonotype was detected many times. V and J are TRBV5-1 and TRBJ2-1; the D is unclear. Deletions cut 5 bases from V and 16 bases from J, with 7 bases between. CDR1 and CDR2 (germline): SGHRS, YFSETQ. CDR3 length equals 8 residues. The CDR3 protein is CASSVLFF. For the CDR3, the DNA is TGCGCCAGCAGTGTCCTATTCTTC.

The V and J genes are TRBV4-1 and TRBJ2-1, with D perhaps TRBD2 (5 bases). Germline V gene sequence: CDR1 MGHRA, CDR2 YSYEKL. Trimming shortened V by 2 bases and J by 3 bases, and 14 bases separated the two germline ends. This CDR3 is 16 amino acids long. As DNA, the CDR3 is TGCGCCAGCAGCCAAAGGCTTGCGGCGGGCTACAATGAGCAGTTCTTC. Translation: CASSQRLAAGYNEQFF.

This clonotype was detected a few times. This chain joins TRBV6-2 or TRBV6-3 and TRBJ1-2; D unclear. There are 15 residues in the CDR3. V was shortened by 4 bases and J by 3 bases, with 15 bases between the two germline ends. The germline V gene has CDR1 MNHEY and CDR2 SVGEGT. This CDR3 is CASSSPARTDYGYTF. Written as DNA, the CDR3 is TGTGCCAGCAGTTCCCCGGCACGCACGGACTATGGCTACACCTTC.

Ten or more counts support this clonotype. The rearrangement joins TRBV20-1 to TRBJ2-5; D perhaps matches TRBD2 (5 bases). Germline-derived CDR1 and CDR2 are DFQATT and SNEGSKA (reference sequence). The CDR3 runs 14 residues. The ends were cut back, 5 bases at V and 1 base at J, with 14 bases in the middle. The CDR3 DNA reads TGCAGTGCTTCTGTCGCGGGTGTCCAAGAGACCCAGTACTTC. This gives the protein CSASVAGVQETQYF.

This clonotype was found a few times. This chain joins TRBV6-5 and TRBJ2-2; 7 nucleotides match TRBD1. The ends lost 4 bases at V and 7 bases at J; junction bases unmatched: 6. Germline lookup yields CDR1 MNHEY and CDR2 SVGAGI. The CDR3 covers 14 residues. The CDR3: CASSFDRAGGELFF. The DNA for the CDR3 is TGTGCCAGCAGTTTCGACAGGGCAGGCGGGGAGCTGTTTTTT.

This clonotype was detected a few times. In nucleotides, the CDR3 is TGTGCCAGCAGTTCACTAGAAGGGACTAGTCAGTTCTTC. Translating gives CASSSLEGTSQFF. The chain employs TRBV6-2 or TRBV6-3 and TRBJ2-1; 8 bases are a match to TRBD2. The germline CDR1 and CDR2 sequences are MNHEY and SVGEGT. The CDR3 is made up of 13 amino acids. V lost 4 bases, J lost 13 bases, and 9 bases stayed unmatched.

This clonotype has at least ten counts. The chain joins TRBV10-3 to TRBJ2-7; D may be TRBD2 (5 bases). Trimming pared 0 bases from V and 2 bases from J, leaving 11 bases between. The CDR3 is 15 residues long. Germline values: CDR1 ENHRY, CDR2 SYGVKD. CDR3 sequence (DNA): TGTGCCATCAGTGAGTCCAGAGAGCGGACCTACGAGCAGTACTTC. This gives the protein CAISESRERTYEQYF.

This chain connects TRBV20-1 to TRBJ2-7, with 14 bases matching TRBD2. The CDR3 runs to 14 residues. CDR1 and CDR2 (germline): DFQATT, SNEGSKA (reference sequence). Trimming cost V 5 bases and J 2 bases; bases outside gene matches: 2. The CDR3 sequence: CSAAGLAGAYEQYF. The DNA for the CDR3 is TGCAGTGCTGCGGGACTAGCGGGAGCCTACGAGCAGTACTTC.

CDR3: CASSLGPAGNQGDEQFF. The DNA for the CDR3 is TGTGCCAGCAGCTTAGGTCCAGCGGGGAACCAAGGGGATGAGCAGTTCTTC. This rearrangement joins TRBV7-8 to TRBJ2-1; TRBD2 matches at 7 bases. CDR1 is SGHVS, CDR2 FQNEAQ, per germline. J gave up 8 bases and V 1 base, and 14 bases lay outside the gene matches. This CDR3 has 17 amino acids.

This clonotype was seen a handful of times. The V gene is TRBV20-1, the J gene TRBJ2-7; 7 bases are shared with TRBD1. The CDR3 length is 13 residues. From germline, CDR1 is DFQATT and CDR2 SNEGSKA (reference sequence). Trimming removed 5 bases from V and 2 bases from J; junction bases left unmatched: 6. DNA for the CDR3: TGCAGTGCTCCCGAGGGGGCGACCTACGAGCAGTACTTC. Its translation is CSAPEGATYEQYF.

A few counts support this clonotype. J is TRBJ2-1 and V is TRBV29-1, with 8 bases identical to TRBD2. Germline CDR1 and CDR2: SQVTM and ANQGSEA. The CDR3 has 13 amino acids. J lost 9 bases, V lost 4 bases, and 8 bases had no gene match. The CDR3 nucleotides are TGCAGCGTTGCGGGACTAGTAGTTTCTGAGCAGTTCTTC. As protein: CSVAGLVVSEQFF.